This entry lists 17 T cell receptor beta chains sequenced from one sample in a study of technical replicates of blood from a handful of donors (TCRdb year 2017). Libraries were made using the immunoSEQ multiplex PCR assay. The table comes from immuneACCESS by way of TCRdb, which keeps in-frame sequences with V and J called. Part of the clones is missing from these tables; in studies checked, under half for an unresolved V gene and the rest for unknown reasons. A total of over 10,000 clones appear in this sample, roughly 93% of them only once. The ten largest account for approximately 8.5% of the sample. Sequencing was carried out using PBMCs. All receptors derive from a human donor in good health.

This clone was observed a single time. The rearrangement links TRBV18 to TRBJ2-7, with 8 bases matching TRBD1. Germline loops: CDR1 KGHSH, CDR2 LQKENI. V gave up 5 bases and J gave up 3 bases; unmatched junction bases: 3. This CDR3 region has 13 residues. The CDR3 sequence: CASSRQGSYEQYF. CDR3 sequence (DNA): TGTGCCAGCTCAAGACAGGGGAGCTACGAGCAGTACTTC.

Only one count was recorded for this clone. The chain couples TRBV30 to TRBJ1-5; no clear D. With 2 bases removed from V and 4 bases from J, the gap between germline ends came to 9 bases. Germline values: CDR1 GTSNPN, CDR2 SVGIG (reference sequence). The CDR3 length is 13 residues. CDR3 sequence reads: CAWSPRFNQPQHF. The CDR3 bases are TGTGCCTGGAGTCCCAGGTTTAATCAGCCCCAGCATTTT.

The chain recombines TRBV6-6 with TRBJ2-1; D might be TRBD1 (6 bases). This CDR3 spans 12 amino acids. Germline CDR1 MNHNY, CDR2 SVGAGI (reference sequence). The ends were cut back, 6 bases at V and 6 bases at J, with 9 bases in the middle. Here the CDR3 reads CASRLQGNEQFF. The CDR3 DNA reads TGTGCCAGCAGACTACAGGGCAATGAGCAGTTCTTC.

The chain joins TRBV10-3 to TRBJ2-1, with 8 bases fitting TRBD1. The V and J ends lost 4 bases and 4 bases, in that order; junction bases with no gene match: 0. The length of the CDR3 is 13 residues. CDR1 and CDR2 (germline): ENHRY, SYGVKD. CDR3 coding DNA: TGTGCCATCAGTGGGACAGGGTACAATGAGCAGTTCTTC. Protein sequence: CAISGTGYNEQFF.

The chain has TRBV27 and TRBJ2-1; TRBD2 agrees at 7 bases. Trimming took 6 bases from V and 4 from J; bases not matched to a gene: 9. Germline CDR1 and CDR2: MNHEY and SMNVEV (reference sequence). The CDR3 has 15 amino acids. CDR3 nucleotide sequence: TGTGCCAGCAGCCAAGGGACTAACCCTTACAATGAGCAGTTCTTC. Its protein product is CASSQGTNPYNEQFF.

The chain has TRBV30 and TRBJ2-7; no clear D. V gave up 2 bases and J gave up 4 bases, with 9 bases separating them. This CDR3 region has 12 residues. Germline V CDR1 and CDR2: GTSNPN, SVGIG (reference sequence). CDR3 loop: CAWSPVVYEQYF. The DNA for the CDR3 is TGTGCCTGGAGTCCAGTGGTGTACGAGCAGTACTTC. Based on the CDR3 plus reference TRBV30 and TRBJ2-7, the full variable domain is SQTIHQWPATLVQPVGSPLSLECTVEGTSNPNLYWYRQAAGRGLQLLFYSVGIGQISSEVPQNLSASRPQDRQFILSSKKLLLSDSGFYLCAWSPVVYEQYFGPGTRLTVT.

This clone was picked up a small number of times. This chain links TRBV4-2 with TRBJ1-5; D possibly corresponds to TRBD1 (5 bases). Trimming removed 1 base from V and 6 bases from J, with 10 bases in between. There are 14 residues in the CDR3. Per the germline V gene, CDR1 is LGHNA and CDR2 is YNFKEQ. In DNA, the CDR3 is TGTGCCAGCAGCCAAGGTGGGGGGTCTCAGCCCCAGCATTTT. This gives the protein CASSQGGGSQPQHF.

This clone showed up just once. CDR3 sequence: CASSLVTGSDEQYF. The CDR3 DNA is TGTGCCAGCAGCTTAGTTACAGGCTCAGACGAGCAGTACTTC. The genes are TRBV7-9 and TRBJ2-7, with D possibly being TRBD1 (5 bases). Between the trimmed V and J ends, which lost 1 base and 5 bases, there was a span of 12 bases. This CDR3 is 14 amino acids long. Germline V gene lookup returns CDR1 SEHNR and CDR2 FQNEAQ (reference sequence).

The chain carries TRBV5-1 and TRBJ2-3; the match to TRBD2 covers 11 bases. Germline CDR1 and CDR2: SGHRS and YFSETQ. The CDR3 has 14 amino acids. The junction had 0 bases not matched to a gene; V was cut back by 3 bases and J by 3 bases. This chain's CDR3 is CASSSSGRTDTQYF. Here the CDR3 DNA reads TGCGCCAGCAGCTCTAGCGGGAGGACAGATACGCAGTATTTT.

The genes are TRBV23-1 and TRBJ1-5; 9 bases fit TRBD1. TRBV23-1 is an ORF; its function is uncertain. The CDR3 sequence is 18 residues long. The V gene end was trimmed by 3 bases and the J gene end by 7 bases; junction bases not matched to a gene: 16. CDR3 region: CASSHPGGGQGKRQPQHF. The CDR3 DNA is TGCGCCAGCAGTCACCCCGGAGGCGGACAGGGGAAGAGGCAGCCCCAGCATTTT.

Written as DNA, the CDR3 is TGCAGCGTTCTAGGACAGGGTGAGACCCAGTACTTC. Translating gives CSVLGQGETQYF. The V call is TRBV29-1, the J call TRBJ2-5; 8 bases agree with TRBD1. Germline CDR1 reads SQVTM; CDR2 reads ANQGSEA. V lost 5 bases to trimming and J lost 5 bases; unmatched junction nucleotides: 4. The CDR3 length is 12 residues.

This clone was seen only once. The J gene is TRBJ1-3, the V gene TRBV6-5, with TRBD1 matching over 7 bases. J lost 0 bases, V lost 6 bases, and 2 bases had no gene match. Germline V gives CDR1 MNHEY, CDR2 SVGAGI. The CDR3 is made up of 14 amino acids. The CDR3 bases are TGTGCCAGCAGGGACAGGCTCTCTGGAAACACCATATATTTT. Translated: CASRDRLSGNTIYF.

This clone was counted a single time. Sequence at one end of the junction differs from germline and may be a read error. The chain joins TRBV15 to TRBJ2-1, with TRBD2 matching 8 bases. Germline V gene lookup returns CDR1 LNHNV and CDR2 YYDKDF (reference sequence). The CDR3 covers 15 residues. Here the CDR3 reads CATSRGLAGYIEQFF. The DNA for the CDR3 is TGTGCCACCAGCAGAGGGTTAGCGGGATACATTGAGCAGTTCTTC.

V and J are TRBV25-1 and TRBJ1-2; 9 bases match TRBD1. The CDR3 runs to 15 residues. J gave up 7 bases and V 3 bases, and 9 bases lay outside the gene matches. CDR1 MGHDK and CDR2 SYGVNS come from the germline V gene. The CDR3 sequence is CASSDGGQGLSGYTF. CDR3 bases: TGTGCCAGCAGTGACGGTGGACAGGGGTTGAGTGGCTACACCTTC.

The chain couples TRBV7-6 to TRBJ2-7, with TRBD2 matching 7 bases. V gave up 5 bases and J gave up 7 bases; unmatched junction bases: 8. The germline CDR1 and CDR2 sequences are SGHVS and FNYEAQ. The CDR3 loop spans 13 amino acids. In DNA form, the CDR3 reads TGTGCCAGCAGCCCAGGACTAGGAGCGGAGCAGTACTTC. Protein product: CASSPGLGAEQYF.

The rearrangement links TRBV28 to TRBJ2-7, with D possibly matching TRBD2 (5 bases). Germline V gene sequence: CDR1 MDHEN, CDR2 SYDVKM. The V gene lost 5 bases and the J gene lost 5 bases, with 10 bases spanning the gap. The CDR3 covers 12 residues. The CDR3 nucleotides read TGTGCCAGCAGTCCCCCGGAGGACGAGCAGTACTTC. Its protein is CASSPPEDEQYF.

The DNA for the CDR3 is TGCGCCAGCAGCCAAGCGGACAGGGGTGGCACAGATACGCAGTATTTT. Residues: CASSQADRGGTDTQYF. This rearrangement joins TRBV4-1 to TRBJ2-3; 9 positions agree with TRBD1. The CDR3 has 16 amino acids. CDR1 MGHRA and CDR2 YSYEKL come from the germline V gene. V lost 1 base, J lost 1 base, and 3 bases stayed unmatched.